These 23 T cell receptor beta chains originate from one sample sequenced in a study of blood T cells in healthy people across ages. The second PCR ran about 6 to 11 cycles with a sample-barcoded 5' primer and J-beta primers. Each CDR3 protein gets one entry after TCRdb re-called the 5' RACE reads with MiXCR. The top ten clones hold around 3.6% of a sample with 750,000 to 850,000 distinct CDR3 sequences, roughly 25% of them seen once. Separately, the same data were catalogued under a study of T cells of mothers and their children.

The sequenced material came from blood. Source of these receptors: a boy aged 5-17 years in good health.

J is TRBJ2-7 and V is TRBV12-3 or TRBV12-4; a weak D match, TRBD1 (5 bases). The CDR3 has 15 residues. Trimming left V 5 bases short and J 2 bases short, with 16 bases between. CDR3 region: CASSAVWGGTYEQYF. The CDR3 region has the DNA TGTGCCAGCAGTGCGGTGTGGGGCGGCACCTACGAGCAGTACTTC.

The gene calls are TRBV2 and TRBJ2-5, with TRBD1 as a possible D gene (5 bases). The end of the DNA is better explained by TRBJ2-7, so the J call may be wrong. CDR3 length equals 13 residues. The germline CDR1 and CDR2 sequences are SNHLY and FYNNEI. The CDR3 DNA reads as TGTGCCAGCAGTGTGACAGTTTACTACGAGCAGTACTTC. Its protein is CASSVTVYYEQYF.

In this sample, this clonotype turned up a few times. This chain connects TRBV29-1 to TRBJ2-1; tentatively, D is TRBD2 (6 bases). With 2 bases removed from V and 7 bases from J, the gap between germline ends came to 12 bases. The CDR3 is 13 residues long. Germline loops: CDR1 SQVTM, CDR2 ANQGSEA. The CDR3 region is CSVEQLALNEQFF. The DNA of the CDR3 is TGCAGCGTTGAACAACTAGCCTTAAATGAGCAGTTCTTC.

On this clonotype: One end of the junction fails to match germline, which may point to a read error. The rearrangement joins TRBV5-1 to TRBJ2-1; TRBD2 matches at 7 bases. CDR3 length: 16 amino acids. Germline V CDR1 and CDR2: SGHRS, YFSETQ. DNA of the CDR3: TGCGCCAGCAGCTGGGGGGGAGTTAGCTCCTACAATGAACAGTTCTTC. Translating gives CASSWGGVSSYNEQFF.

V and J are TRBV20-1 and TRBJ1-1, with 8 nucleotides matching TRBD1. Germline CDR1 is DFQATT and CDR2 is SNEGSKA (reference sequence). The CDR3 is 17 amino acids. Trimming took 6 bases from V and 3 from J; bases not matched to a gene: 18. In nucleotides, the CDR3 is TGCAGTGCCCCCCCCCGACAGGGGTTGTTTTCCTACACTGAAGCTTTCTTT. It is translated as CSAPPRQGLFSYTEAFF.

This clonotype was picked up a small number of times. The chain uses TRBV27 and TRBJ2-7, with TRBD2 matching over 10 bases. The trim removed 4 bases at V and 2 bases at J, leaving 5 bases unmatched. CDR3 length: 15 residues. Per the germline V gene, CDR1 is MNHEY and CDR2 is SMNVEV (reference sequence). CDR3 in amino acids: CASSYSGGPPYEQYF. In nucleotides, the CDR3 is TGTGCCAGCAGTTATAGCGGGGGGCCCCCCTACGAGCAGTACTTC.

The rearrangement joins TRBV20-1 to TRBJ2-5, with TRBD1 matching 7 bases. V gave up 1 base and J gave up 4 bases; unmatched junction bases: 6. Germline CDR1 is DFQATT and CDR2 is SNEGSKA (reference sequence). The CDR3 totals 14 residues. CDR3 in DNA: TGCAGTGCTAGAGGACAGGGAATCCCAGAGACCCAGTACTTC. Translation gives CSARGQGIPETQYF.

The chain combines TRBV4-3 with TRBJ1-1; unclear D gene. The ends were cut back, 0 bases at V and 7 bases at J, with 12 bases in the middle. The CDR3 contains 14 residues. From germline, CDR1 is LGHNA and CDR2 YSLEER. CDR3 nucleotides: TGCGCCAGCAGCCAAGATTCTGACTTGGGTGAAGCTTTCTTT. The encoded protein is CASSQDSDLGEAFF.

The rearrangement uses TRBV6-2 or TRBV6-3 and TRBJ2-7; TRBD2 aligns across 7 bases. CDR1 and CDR2 from the germline V gene are MNHEY and SVGEGT. The CDR3 runs 17 residues. Losses at the gene ends were 6 bases for V and 7 bases for J; bases not matched to a gene: 21. Written as DNA, the CDR3 is TGTGCCAGCAGCCCCAACCGGGGCCTAGCGGTGGAAAGGGAGCAGTACTTC. Residues: CASSPNRGLAVEREQYF.

This clonotype has only a few counts. The J gene is TRBJ2-6, the V gene TRBV11-2; no clear D gene. The CDR3 loop spans 16 amino acids. V was trimmed by 7 bases and J by 0 bases, leaving 13 bases between them. Germline loops: CDR1 SGHAT, CDR2 FQNNGV. The chain's CDR3 is CASTLGWGSGANVLTF. The CDR3 DNA is TGTGCCAGCACCCTGGGTTGGGGCTCTGGGGCCAACGTCCTGACTTTC. Full variable domain (rest looked up from reference TRBV11-2 and TRBJ2-6): EAGVAQSPRYKIIEKRQSVAFWCNPISGHATLYWYQQILGQGPKLLIQFQNNGVVDDSQLPKDRFSAERLKGVDSTLKIQPAKLEDSAVYLCASTLGWGSGANVLTFGAGSRLTVL.

The chain links TRBV6-1 to TRBJ2-7; D might be TRBD1 (5 bases). The CDR3 is made up of 15 amino acids. Trimming left V 11 bases short and J 2 bases short, with 22 bases between. Germline CDR1 and CDR2: MNHNS and SASEGT. In nucleotides, the CDR3 is TGTGCCGCCAGGACAAGGGCCTTCATGACCTACGAGCAGTACTTC. The encoded protein is CAARTRAFMTYEQYF.

The V gene is TRBV13, the J gene TRBJ1-1; possible D gene TRBD1, 6 bases. Between the trimmed V and J ends, which lost 8 bases and 2 bases, there was a span of 15 bases. CDR3 length: 14 residues. Germline loops: CDR1 PRHDT, CDR2 FYEKMQ (reference sequence). The DNA of the CDR3 is TGTGCCAGCGGCCCGGGGGCCTTAAACACTGAAGCTTTCTTT. This codes for CASGPGALNTEAFF.

This clonotype appeared a few times. The genes are TRBV25-1 and TRBJ2-5, with D perhaps TRBD1 (5 bases). From germline, CDR1 is MGHDK and CDR2 SYGVNS. Between the trimmed V and J ends, which lost 4 bases and 0 bases, there was a span of 12 bases. This CDR3 is built from 15 residues. The DNA for the CDR3 is TGTGCCAGCAGTGCCGGACAACTTTACCAAGAGACCCAGTACTTC. Protein: CASSAGQLYQETQYF.

This chain links TRBV28 with TRBJ2-5, with TRBD1 identical over 7 bases. The J call may be faulty, since TRBJ2-7 better matches the DNA end. CDR1 and CDR2 from the germline V gene are MDHEN and SYDVKM. This CDR3 region has 12 residues. This CDR3 reads CASRDSIYEQYF. The CDR3 region has the DNA TGTGCCAGCCGGGACAGTATCTACGAGCAGTACTTC.

This clonotype was recorded only once. The chain links TRBV11-2 to TRBJ2-1; D ambiguous. V was cut by 5 bases and J by 0 bases, with 14 bases left in between. The CDR3 totals 16 residues. CDR1 and CDR2 from the germline V gene are SGHAT and FQNNGV. The CDR3 DNA follows: TGTGCCAGCAGCGTAATATCAGCCTACTCCTACAATGAGCAGTTCTTC. Translating gives CASSVISAYSYNEQFF.

V usage is TRBV18 and J usage is TRBJ2-1; 11 nucleotides line up with TRBD2. Germline lookup yields CDR1 KGHSH and CDR2 LQKENI. After removal of 0 bases from V and 2 bases from J, the junction contained 3 bases not matched to a gene. This CDR3 is 17 amino acids long. Here the CDR3 reads CASSPPSGRDAYNEQFF. In DNA form, the CDR3 reads TGTGCCAGCTCACCACCTAGCGGGAGGGACGCCTACAATGAGCAGTTCTTC.

This clonotype was observed a handful of times. V usage is TRBV9 and J usage is TRBJ1-4; D unresolved. Trimming left V 3 bases short and J 5 bases short, with 8 bases between. This CDR3 is built from 13 residues. CDR1 and CDR2 (germline): SGDLS, YYNGEE. The CDR3 protein is CASSGGENEKLFF. The CDR3 DNA reads as TGTGCCAGCAGCGGCGGAGAAAATGAAAAACTGTTTTTT.

V gene TRBV6-1 combines with J gene TRBJ1-5; D may be TRBD1 (6 bases). From germline, CDR1 is MNHNS and CDR2 SASEGT. This CDR3 is 15 amino acids long. Trimming removed 1 base from V and 3 bases from J, with 10 bases in between. The CDR3 region is CASSEGGGNNQPQHF. CDR3 nucleotide sequence: TGTGCCAGCAGTGAAGGAGGGGGAAACAATCAGCCCCAGCATTTT.

V usage is TRBV3-1 and J usage is TRBJ1-3; D not certain. The V end lost 1 base, the J end lost 5 bases, and 9 bases lay between the germline ends. The germline V gene has CDR1 LGHDT and CDR2 YNNKEL (reference sequence). The CDR3 consists of 14 residues. CDR3 bases: TGTGCCAGCAGCCAAGCCACGGGTAGAAACACCATATATTTT. Translated: CASSQATGRNTIYF.

The chain employs TRBV20-1 and TRBJ2-5, with TRBD2 matching 9 bases. The J call is uncertain, as TRBJ2-7 better fits the DNA end. The CDR3 runs 13 residues. Germline V gene lookup returns CDR1 DFQATT and CDR2 SNEGSKA (reference sequence). Here the CDR3 DNA reads TGCAGTGCTAGAATGCGGGGGGGCTACGAGCAGTACTTC. Translating it yields CSARMRGGYEQYF.

There are a few counts of this clonotype. The chain couples TRBV7-2 to TRBJ1-4; a weak D match, TRBD1 (5 bases). The CDR3 has 17 amino acids. The V end was cut by 1 base, the J end by 10 bases, with 22 bases between. CDR1 is SGHTA, CDR2 FQGNSA, per germline. DNA for the CDR3: TGTGCCAGCAGCTTAGTAGGTTTTGACAGTGCTAGAGGAAAACTGTTTTTT. Translating gives CASSLVGFDSARGKLFF.

The chain employs TRBV5-4 and TRBJ2-4; 10 bases are a match to TRBD2. CDR3 length equals 13 residues. Germline V gene data show CDR1 as SGHNT and CDR2 as YYREEE (reference sequence). Losses at the gene ends were 4 bases for V and 9 bases for J; bases not matched to a gene: 4. CDR3 nucleotide sequence: TGTGCCAGCAGCCAGAGGACTAGCGGCATTCAGTACTTC. The encoded protein is CASSQRTSGIQYF.

This clonotype was recorded a few times. The chain links TRBV29-1 to TRBJ2-7; TRBD2 is a possible D gene (6 bases). The V gene's germline CDR1 is SQVTM and CDR2 ANQGSEA. The length of the CDR3 is 13 residues. With 2 bases removed from V and 3 bases from J, the gap between germline ends came to 11 bases. Here the CDR3 reads CSVEQGGGYEQYF. For the CDR3, the DNA is TGCAGCGTTGAACAGGGAGGAGGCTACGAGCAGTACTTC.